A selection of T cell receptor beta chains follows, all from one sample in a study of T cells in localized non-small cell lung cancer. TCRdb keeps only in-frame clones here, not all; method: immunoSEQ multiplex PCR. The sample yields tens of thousands of clones, roughly 93% seen once. The sample was peripheral blood, taken before any cancer treatment. The receptor set was obtained from a female donor at least 60 years old with stage I lung adenocarcinoma. CDR3s include the opening cysteine and the closing phenylalanine or tryptophan. A D gene is named only where the DNA matches it firmly. The size of a clone is reported for some rows only, either as once, few or many, or as a class for expanded clones.

clone_size,j_call,v_call,d_call,cdr3_nt,cdr3_aa
-,TRBJ2-2,TRBV4-1,TRBD2,TGCGCCAGCAGCCAGGGACTAGCGGCCACCGGGGAGCTGTTTTTT,CASSQGLAATGELFF
few,TRBJ1-1,TRBV14,TRBD1,TGTGCCAGCAGCCAACAGAGGAACAGGGGGAACACTGAAGCTTTCTTT,CASSQQRNRGNTEAFF
-,TRBJ2-5,TRBV5-8,TRBD2,TGTGCCAGCAGCTTGGCTGTAGCGGGGACGGAGACCCAGTACTTC,CASSLAVAGTETQYF
-,TRBJ1-1,TRBV2,TRBD1,TGTGCCAGCAGTGAAGACCCCACAGGGGTGAACACTGAAGCTTTCTTT,CASSEDPTGVNTEAFF
-,TRBJ2-5,TRBV5-4,TRBD2,TGTGCCAGCAGCCCGGATGTACTAGCGGGACTGGAGACCCAGTACTTC,CASSPDVLAGLETQYF
once,TRBJ1-2,TRBV5-6,-,TGTGCCAGCAGCTTGGCCTACTTAAGGCAAACGGGCGGCTACACCTTC,CASSLAYLRQTGGYTF
once,TRBJ1-3,TRBV9,TRBD1,TGTGCCAGCAGCGTTGATCATGCCGGGACAGGGGGATCTGGAAACACCATATATTTT,CASSVDHAGTGGSGNTIYF
once,TRBJ2-5,TRBV5-8,TRBD1,TGTGCCAGCAGCCCGGGACAGGGACATAGAGAGACCCAGTACTTC,CASSPGQGHRETQYF
-,TRBJ1-1,TRBV30,-,TGTGCCTGGGGGACTTTTGGGGGAAACACTGAAGCTTTCTTT,CAWGTFGGNTEAFF
-,TRBJ1-5,TRBV19,TRBD1,TGTGCCAGTAGTATTACCGGAACAGGGGTGAATCAGCCCCAGCATTTT,CASSITGTGVNQPQHF
-,TRBJ1-2,TRBV6-5,-,TGTGCCAGCAGTTACGCTGGGAAAAGTGGCTACACCTTC,CASSYAGKSGYTF
-,TRBJ1-5,TRBV19,TRBD1,TGTGCCAGTAGTCCAGGGGGGGTATCGAGTCAGCCCCAGCATTTT,CASSPGGVSSQPQHF
-,TRBJ1-4,TRBV5-6,-,TGTGCCAGCAGCCAGAACAGGGCAACTAATGAAAAACTGTTTTTT,CASSQNRATNEKLFF
-,TRBJ2-1,TRBV5-4,TRBD2,TGTGCCAGCAGCTTCCCAGCGGGAGGCAATGAGCAGTTCTTC,CASSFPAGGNEQFF
-,TRBJ1-2,TRBV2,-,TGTGCCAGCAGTGAAACGCAGGCAGCGGGGAGAGGTGGCTACACCTTC,CASSETQAAGRGGYTF
-,TRBJ1-1,TRBV30,-,TGTGCCTGGAGTGTGTGGGTAGCGCGGGGCGCTTTCTTT,CAWSVWVARGAFF
-,TRBJ2-3,TRBV5-5,-,TGTGCCAGCAGCTTGGGAGATACGCAGTATTTT,CASSLGDTQYF
-,TRBJ2-2,TRBV7-7,TRBD2,TGTGCCAGCAGCATTAGCGGGACGAACACCGGGGAGCTGTTTTTT,CASSISGTNTGELFF
-,TRBJ1-4,TRBV28,-,TGTGCCAGCAGCCTGACAGGATTAGGAGAAAAACTGTTTTTT,CASSLTGLGEKLFF
-,TRBJ1-2,TRBV7-2,-,TGTGCCAGCAGTGGCCGGGACTATGGCTACACCTTC,CASSGRDYGYTF
once,TRBJ2-5,TRBV7-2,TRBD1,TGTGCCAGTGCACGGACAGGGAGTAGGGAGACCCAGTACTTC,CASARTGSRETQYF
-,TRBJ2-1,TRBV28,-,TGTGCCAGCACCAGAGGTAGGGCGAGCTCCTACAATGAGCAGTTCTTC,CASTRGRASSYNEQFF
few,TRBJ1-2,TRBV11-3,TRBD1,TGTGCCAGCCCCGCGACAGGGGAAAGTAACTATGGCTACACCTTC,CASPATGESNYGYTF
-,TRBJ1-3,TRBV7-3,-,TGTGCCAGCAGCTTGGCTGGGACTGGAAACACCATATATTTT,CASSLAGTGNTIYF
-,TRBJ1-1,TRBV10-3,-,TGTGCCATCAGTGAGGCGGGGGGGGGAACTGAAGCTTTCTTT,CAISEAGGGTEAFF
-,TRBJ1-3,TRBV7-6,-,TGTGCCAGCAGCTTAGCTGGATCTGGAAACACCATATATTTT,CASSLAGSGNTIYF
-,TRBJ1-5,TRBV7-3,-,TGTGCCAGCAGCCTTAAATATCAGCCCCAGCATTTT,CASSLKYQPQHF
-,TRBJ2-2,TRBV7-2,-,TGTGCCAGCAGCTTAGATTACACCGGGGAGCTGTTTTTT,CASSLDYTGELFF
-,TRBJ2-2,TRBV27,TRBD1,TGTGCCAGCAGTTTAAACCCCGGGACAGGGCTTACCGGGGAGCTGTTTTTT,CASSLNPGTGLTGELFF
-,TRBJ1-1,TRBV19,TRBD1,TGTGCCAGTAGTACCAGGACAGGTAACACTGAAGCTTTCTTT,CASSTRTGNTEAFF
once,TRBJ2-5,TRBV7-9,TRBD2,TGTGCCAGCGGCCGTGACCTAGCGGGACAGGAGACCCAGTACTTC,CASGRDLAGQETQYF
-,TRBJ1-2,TRBV6-5,-,TGTGCCAGCAGTTACTCCCGGACAGTTGATTATGGCTACACCTTC,CASSYSRTVDYGYTF
-,TRBJ2-2,TRBV4-2,-,TGTGCCAGCAGCCAAGATGGGCTTAGGAACACCGGGGAGCTGTTTTTT,CASSQDGLRNTGELFF
-,TRBJ1-5,TRBV27,TRBD1,TGTGCCAGCAGAAAAGGGACAGGGGTTCCCAATCAGCCCCAGCATTTT,CASRKGTGVPNQPQHF
-,TRBJ1-4,TRBV29-1,TRBD1,TGCAGCGTGGGACAGGGGAATGAAAAACTGTTTTTT,CSVGQGNEKLFF
-,TRBJ1-6,TRBV2,TRBD1,TGTGCCAGCAGCCCCGGGACAGGGGCAAGCTCCTATAATTCACCCCTCCACTTT,CASSPGTGASSYNSPLHF
-,TRBJ2-7,TRBV21-1,-,TGTGCCAGCAGCGACCCGACTAGCGGGGGGCCCCTAACTTGTGAGCAGTACTTC,CASSDPTSGGPLTCEQYF
-,TRBJ2-3,TRBV28,-,TGTGCCAGCAGTGCAGGGTCCACAGATACGCAGTATTTT,CASSAGSTDTQYF
-,TRBJ1-3,TRBV6-5,-,TGTGCCAGCAGTTACTCACGACCGACCTCTGGAAACACCATATATTTT,CASSYSRPTSGNTIYF
-,TRBJ2-2,TRBV9,-,TGTGCCAGCAGCGTAATGGCTCTGAACACCGGGGAGCTGTTTTTT,CASSVMALNTGELFF
-,TRBJ2-2,TRBV18,-,TGTGCCAGCTCACCACAGGACACCGGGGAGCTGTTTTTT,CASSPQDTGELFF
-,TRBJ1-1,TRBV12-5,-,TGTGCTAGTGGGTGGGGGGTTACTGAAGCTTTCTTT,CASGWGVTEAFF
-,TRBJ1-2,TRBV6-5,TRBD1,TGTGCCAGCAGCCTAGGACAGGGGGCAGGAGGCTACACCTTC,CASSLGQGAGGYTF
-,TRBJ1-2,TRBV19,-,TGTGCCAGTAGTATGTGGGACGACGCTAACTATGGCTACACCTTC,CASSMWDDANYGYTF
-,TRBJ2-3,TRBV12-2,-,TGTGCAAGTCGCTTACCCACCAACACAGATACGCAGTATTTT,CASRLPTNTDTQYF
few,TRBJ2-1,TRBV30,TRBD2,TGTGCCTGGAGTGTACTAGCGGGAGTTGGTGAGCAGTTCTTC,CAWSVLAGVGEQFF
-,TRBJ2-1,TRBV19,TRBD1,TGTGCCAGTAGCTGGACAGGGAGCTCCTACAATGAGCAGTTCTTC,CASSWTGSSYNEQFF
-,TRBJ1-1,TRBV30,-,TGTGCCTGGAGTGTTCGAGGTGACACTGAAGCTTTCTTT,CAWSVRGDTEAFF
-,TRBJ2-3,TRBV4-3,-,TGCGCCAGCAGCCAAGACCCATGGGCCCTAAACGCAGATACGCAGTATTTT,CASSQDPWALNADTQYF
-,TRBJ2-1,TRBV11-3,TRBD1,TGTGCCAGCAGCTTTACGACAGGGAGTAACCACAATGAGCAGTTCTTC,CASSFTTGSNHNEQFF